Sequencing of this T cell receptor beta chain was carried out in a study of shared clonotypes between healthy human individuals. The study's findings and limits: The sole specimen, blood, was sampled, and tissue repertoires likely differ.

Worth noting for this clone: What it binds is not known.

V was shortened by 2 bases and J by 2 bases, with 10 bases between the two germline ends. In germline, CDR1 is SNHLY, CDR2 FYNNEI. The CDR3 length is 14 residues. The input for sorted-subset replicate PCRs was approximately 190 ng DNA, some 28,000 T cell genomes. Method: immunoSEQ multiplex PCR; TCRdb's copy keeps in-frame clones and lacks some. Among around 350,000 clones listed, around 70% were seen once. Sequencing was carried out using memory CD4+ T cells sorted from blood. Subset noted: CD45RA-negative fraction. This clonotype was obtained from a man aged 25 to 40 in good health. The rearrangement uses TRBV2 and TRBJ2-7; D gene unclear. The CDR3 is CASSESEQPYEQYF. Here the CDR3 DNA reads TGTGCCAGCAGTGAAAGCGAGCAACCCTACGAGCAGTACTTC.